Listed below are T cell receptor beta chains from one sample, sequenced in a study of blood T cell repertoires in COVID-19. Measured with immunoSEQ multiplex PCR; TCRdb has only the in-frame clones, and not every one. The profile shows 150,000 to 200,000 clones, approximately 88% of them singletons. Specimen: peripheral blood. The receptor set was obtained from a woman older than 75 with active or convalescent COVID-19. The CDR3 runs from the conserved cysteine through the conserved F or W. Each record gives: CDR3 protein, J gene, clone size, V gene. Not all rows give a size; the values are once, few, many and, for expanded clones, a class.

cdr3_aa: CASSVGRKSTEAFF
j_call: TRBJ1-1
clone_size: NA
v_call: TRBV9

cdr3_aa: CASSLNRGLGEAFF
j_call: TRBJ1-1
clone_size: NA
v_call: TRBV27

cdr3_aa: CASKGGFGTGELFF
j_call: TRBJ2-2
clone_size: NA
v_call: TRBV19

cdr3_aa: CASSRDNQPQHF
j_call: TRBJ1-5
clone_size: NA
v_call: TRBV19

cdr3_aa: CASSWAGARTGELFF
j_call: TRBJ2-2
clone_size: NA
v_call: TRBV5-4

cdr3_aa: CASRGTSSYEQYF
j_call: TRBJ2-7
clone_size: NA
v_call: TRBV12-3/TRBV12-4

cdr3_aa: CASSGTRASTDTQYF
j_call: TRBJ2-3
clone_size: NA
v_call: TRBV7-2

cdr3_aa: CASSPDTMNTEAFF
j_call: TRBJ1-1
clone_size: NA
v_call: TRBV18

cdr3_aa: CASSLGPPSNEQFF
j_call: TRBJ2-1
clone_size: NA
v_call: TRBV6-5

cdr3_aa: CASSIVGQAYSNQPQHF
j_call: TRBJ1-5
clone_size: NA
v_call: TRBV19

cdr3_aa: CASSYSSQAGGLEQYF
j_call: TRBJ2-7
clone_size: NA
v_call: TRBV6-2/TRBV6-3

cdr3_aa: CASRRGGTQETQYF
j_call: TRBJ2-5
clone_size: NA
v_call: TRBV4-2

cdr3_aa: CASSPRYGPGGLGDEQFF
j_call: TRBJ2-1
clone_size: NA
v_call: TRBV9

cdr3_aa: CASSFGGGEGTEAFF
j_call: TRBJ1-1
clone_size: NA
v_call: TRBV7-9

cdr3_aa: CASSPGSSYNSPLHF
j_call: TRBJ1-6
clone_size: NA
v_call: TRBV18

cdr3_aa: CASGLPPGPEAFF
j_call: TRBJ1-1
clone_size: NA
v_call: TRBV12-5

cdr3_aa: CASSQQIQGAYSGNTIYF
j_call: TRBJ1-3
clone_size: NA
v_call: TRBV4-1

cdr3_aa: CASSPREKLGQGRPNEQFF
j_call: TRBJ2-1
clone_size: NA
v_call: TRBV11-2

cdr3_aa: CASRAGSTDTQYF
j_call: TRBJ2-3
clone_size: NA
v_call: TRBV12-3/TRBV12-4

cdr3_aa: CASSLQGVGGYTF
j_call: TRBJ1-2
clone_size: few
v_call: TRBV12-3/TRBV12-4

cdr3_aa: CATNPPGQGVGGYTF
j_call: TRBJ1-2
clone_size: few
v_call: TRBV19

cdr3_aa: CASSIQASSGNTIYF
j_call: TRBJ1-3
clone_size: few
v_call: TRBV19

cdr3_aa: CANQAGETQYF
j_call: TRBJ2-5
clone_size: once
v_call: TRBV2

cdr3_aa: CASSLGHSNTEAFF
j_call: TRBJ1-1
clone_size: NA
v_call: TRBV9

cdr3_aa: CAISEFTRGAGELFF
j_call: TRBJ2-2
clone_size: NA
v_call: TRBV10-3

cdr3_aa: CASREQGNTGELFF
j_call: TRBJ2-2
clone_size: NA
v_call: TRBV19

cdr3_aa: CASSFVAEETQYF
j_call: TRBJ2-5
clone_size: once
v_call: TRBV7-2

cdr3_aa: CASSFENRGYTF
j_call: TRBJ1-2
clone_size: few
v_call: TRBV5-4

cdr3_aa: CAISERGGEKLFF
j_call: TRBJ1-4
clone_size: NA
v_call: TRBV10-3

cdr3_aa: CATKGGGNLPDTQYF
j_call: TRBJ2-3
clone_size: NA
v_call: TRBV7-2

cdr3_aa: CASSFETGYNEQFF
j_call: TRBJ2-1
clone_size: NA
v_call: TRBV27

cdr3_aa: CASSLGQGFTEAFF
j_call: TRBJ1-1
clone_size: NA
v_call: TRBV5-1

cdr3_aa: CASRGQGNTEAFF
j_call: TRBJ1-1
clone_size: few
v_call: TRBV12-3/TRBV12-4

cdr3_aa: CASSLVLQGTGDHNEQFF
j_call: TRBJ2-1
clone_size: NA
v_call: TRBV7-2

cdr3_aa: CASSLGVASGGAKGEQYF
j_call: TRBJ2-7
clone_size: few
v_call: TRBV7-2

cdr3_aa: CATSTEWTSGGRGYNEQFF
j_call: TRBJ2-1
clone_size: few
v_call: TRBV15

cdr3_aa: CASSPDRPSASTNEKLFF
j_call: TRBJ1-4
clone_size: few
v_call: TRBV6-6

cdr3_aa: CASSPTGGLNTGELFF
j_call: TRBJ2-2
clone_size: NA
v_call: TRBV7-3

cdr3_aa: CASSTDRGPPILFF
j_call: TRBJ1-4
clone_size: NA
v_call: TRBV7-2

cdr3_aa: CASSPDSYGYTF
j_call: TRBJ1-2
clone_size: once
v_call: TRBV11-3

cdr3_aa: CASSPNKDRGYEQYF
j_call: TRBJ2-7
clone_size: NA
v_call: TRBV2

cdr3_aa: CASSMAGTENSNQPQHF
j_call: TRBJ1-5
clone_size: NA
v_call: TRBV19

cdr3_aa: CASSVDGNYGYTF
j_call: TRBJ1-2
clone_size: NA
v_call: TRBV9

cdr3_aa: CASSQTPRTGIPYGYTF
j_call: TRBJ1-2
clone_size: NA
v_call: TRBV7-8

cdr3_aa: CATIPGQGAVGPYNSPLHF
j_call: TRBJ1-6
clone_size: NA
v_call: TRBV24-1

cdr3_aa: CASSLEPSGGALETQYF
j_call: TRBJ2-5
clone_size: NA
v_call: TRBV5-1